The 18 T cell receptor beta chains presented below share a single source sample, sequenced in a study of T cells after yellow fever vaccination. TCRdb re-analysed the 5' RACE reads in MiXCR, keeping a single row per CDR3 protein. The data show approximately 110,000 distinct CDR3 sequences, with nearly 7.5% seen just once and roughly 2.5% held by the top ten. Here the sequenced sample was CD4+ T cells sorted from PBMCs, taken around 10 days after the first yellow fever vaccination. These receptor sequences come from a young man who received the YFV17D yellow fever vaccine.

This clonotype has a count of ten or more. V usage is TRBV7-2 and J usage is TRBJ2-5, with 7 bases matching TRBD1. CDR3 length: 14 residues. Germline-derived CDR1 and CDR2 are SGHTA and FQGNSA. The V segment lost 7 bases and the J segment 2 bases; nucleotides outside the gene matches: 7. The CDR3 is CASNRGQAQETQYF. In nucleotides, the CDR3 is TGTGCCAGCAACCGTGGACAGGCTCAAGAGACCCAGTACTTC. Supplemented by reference TRBV7-2 and TRBJ2-5, the full variable domain reads GAGVSQSPSNKVTEKGKDVELRCDPISGHTALYWYRQSLGQGLEFLIYFQGNSAPDKSGLPSDRFSAERTGGSVSTLTIQRTQQEDSAVYLCASNRGQAQETQYFGPGTRLLVL.

This clonotype came up a few times. The rearrangement joins TRBV4-1 to TRBJ2-7; D may be TRBD2 (7 bases). The CDR3 covers 15 residues. Deletions cut 1 base from V and 4 bases from J, with 14 bases between. In germline, CDR1 is MGHRA, CDR2 YSYEKL. The CDR3 region has the DNA TGCGCCAGCAGCCAAGTTCCCGGGGGGACATACGAGCAGTACTTC. It codes for CASSQVPGGTYEQYF.

To note about this clonotype: It may be a read error: a sequence one base away is much more abundant. The chain uses TRBV12-3 or TRBV12-4 and TRBJ2-3, with D unresolved. CDR3 size: 13 residues. Trimming removed 3 bases at V and 6 bases at J, with 10 bases between. The CDR3 reads CASSLSGDDTQYF. In DNA, the CDR3 is TGTGCCAGCAGTTTGAGTGGAGATGATACGCAGTATTTT.

The CDR3 protein is CASSYGRNSNTEAFF. In DNA form, the CDR3 reads TGTGCCAGCAGTTACGGAAGAAATTCGAACACTGAAGCTTTCTTT. V gene TRBV6-5 combines with J gene TRBJ1-1; D remains unclear. Trimming cost V 2 bases and J 1 base, with 11 bases left between them. The CDR3 consists of 15 residues. Germline-derived CDR1 and CDR2 are MNHEY and SVGAGI.

There are many counts of this clonotype. The rearrangement joins TRBV3-1 to TRBJ1-1, with TRBD1 as a possible D gene (5 bases). The V and J ends lost 3 bases and 3 bases respectively, with 11 bases between them. The CDR3 totals 14 residues. Per germline, CDR1 LGHDT and CDR2 YNNKEL (reference sequence). The DNA of the CDR3 is TGTGCCAGCAGCCAGAGGGGTCGGGACACTGAAGCTTTCTTT. Its translation is CASSQRGRDTEAFF. The variable domain in full, with the rest retrieved from reference TRBV3-1 and TRBJ1-1, is DTAVSQTPKYLVTQMGNDKSIKCEQNLGHDTMYWYKQDSKKFLKIMFSYNNKELIINETVPNRFSPKSPDKAHLNLHINSLELGDSAVYFCASSQRGRDTEAFFGQGTRLTVV.

This clonotype was counted ten times or more. This rearrangement joins TRBV27 to TRBJ1-2, with a weak D call TRBD1 (6 bases). Germline CDR1 MNHEY, CDR2 SMNVEV (reference sequence). V lost 2 bases and J 2 bases, leaving 12 bases between the germline ends. The CDR3 length is 15 residues. The chain's CDR3 is CASSLAAGANYGYTF. CDR3 DNA: TGTGCCAGCAGTTTAGCAGCAGGGGCCAACTATGGCTACACCTTC.

The table lists this clonotype with many counts. The chain joins TRBV11-3 to TRBJ1-2, with D possibly being TRBD1 (5 bases). Germline loops: CDR1 SGHNT, CDR2 YENEEA. CDR3 length: 13 residues. Deletions cut 1 base from V and 8 bases from J, with 11 bases between. CDR3 nucleotides: TGTGCCAGCAGCTTAGCAACAGGAACGGGCTACACCTTC. Translating it yields CASSLATGTGYTF.

The CDR3 protein is CASTADRNYGYTF. The CDR3 DNA follows: TGTGCCAGTACCGCGGACAGGAACTATGGCTACACCTTC. This chain connects TRBV19 to TRBJ1-2; 7 positions match TRBD1. Looked up from germline, CDR1 is LNHDA and CDR2 is SQIVND (reference sequence). The CDR3 covers 13 residues. Trimming took 7 bases from V and 2 from J; bases not matched to a gene: 4.

The chain joins TRBV7-9 to TRBJ2-3; 9 nucleotides align to TRBD2. This CDR3 comprises 17 residues. Germline CDR1 reads SEHNR; CDR2 reads FQNEAQ (reference sequence). V lost 5 bases to trimming and J lost 5 bases; unmatched junction nucleotides: 14. CDR3 nucleotide sequence: TGTGCCAGCAGCCCCCCTTTCCTCGCGGGGGGGCAAGATACGCAGTATTTT. Amino acid sequence: CASSPPFLAGGQDTQYF.

A word on this clonotype: A read error may be the cause here, since a much bigger clone is one base away. V and J are TRBV20-1 and TRBJ1-1, with TRBD1 matching 8 bases. The CDR3 contains 14 residues. V lost 6 bases to trimming and J lost 7 bases; unmatched junction nucleotides: 13. Germline V gene sequence: CDR1 DFQATT, CDR2 SNEGSKA (reference sequence). The CDR3: CSATLPRTGREAFF. Written as DNA, the CDR3 is TGCAGTGCCACACTGCCCCGGACAGGGCGTGAAGCTTTCTTT.

Ten or more counts support this clonotype. The chain combines TRBV9 with TRBJ1-2, with a tentative D call TRBD1 (5 bases). V lost 0 bases and J lost 0, with 9 bases in between. In germline, CDR1 is SGDLS, CDR2 YYNGEE. The CDR3 extends over 15 amino acids. CDR3: CASSVDRPSNYGYTF. The CDR3 nucleotides are TGTGCCAGCAGCGTAGACAGGCCTTCTAACTATGGCTACACCTTC.

In its sample, this clonotype was seen a few times. The chain combines TRBV18 with TRBJ2-3; no firm D call. V was trimmed by 1 base and J by 6 bases, leaving 8 bases between them. CDR3 length: 13 residues. The germline V gene encodes CDR1 KGHSH and CDR2 LQKENI. The CDR3 DNA reads TGTGCCAGCTCACCACTCCAACGGGATACGCAGTATTTT. Its translation: CASSPLQRDTQYF. The variable domain in full, completed from reference TRBV18 and TRBJ2-3, reads NAGVMQNPRHLVRRRGQEARLRCSPMKGHSHVYWYRQLPEEGLKFMVYLQKENIIDESGMPKERFSAEFPKEGPSILRIQQVVRGDSAAYFCASSPLQRDTQYFGPGTRLTVL.

On this clonotype itself: This may come from a read error, since a much larger clone is one base off. The chain is built from TRBV24-1 and TRBJ2-2; 11 bases align to TRBD2. Germline V gene lookup returns CDR1 KGHDR and CDR2 SFDVKD. CDR3 size: 18 residues. This chain's CDR3 is CATSDTAGLAGNTGVLFF. DNA of the CDR3: TGTGCCACCAGTGATACGGCTGGACTAGCGGGTAACACCGGGGTGCTGTTTTTT.

As for this clonotype: A read error is possible here, since a much larger clone lies one base away. The V call is TRBV5-6, the J call TRBJ2-6; no definite D call. Germline V CDR1 and CDR2: SGHDT, YYEEEE. The CDR3 runs to 17 residues. Trimming took 3 bases from V and 1 from J, leaving 14 bases between them. The CDR3 bases are TGTGCCAGCAGCTGGCGCAGGAGAAATTCTGGGGCCAACGTCCTGACTTTC. Amino acid sequence: CASSWRRRNSGANVLTF.

In its sample, this clonotype was seen a few times. This chain links TRBV4-2 with TRBJ2-7; 11 positions agree with TRBD2. Unmatched junction bases numbered 2, after V lost 3 bases and J lost 1 base. This CDR3 has 15 residues. Germline V gene lookup returns CDR1 LGHNA and CDR2 YNFKEQ. The DNA for the CDR3 is TGTGCCAGCAGCCAGACTAGCGGGGCTTCCTACGAGCAGTACTTC. Amino acid sequence: CASSQTSGASYEQYF.

This clonotype was detected many times. The chain has TRBV5-6 and TRBJ2-3; TRBD2 matches at 10 bases. The junction had 3 bases not matched to a gene; V was cut back by 4 bases and J by 4 bases. Germline-derived CDR1 and CDR2 are SGHDT and YYEEEE. This CDR3 contains 14 residues. The DNA for the CDR3 is TGTGCCAGCAGCATTGGGACTAGCGCAGATACGCAGTATTTT. Its translation: CASSIGTSADTQYF.

In this sample, this clonotype turned up many times. The rearrangement uses TRBV12-3 or TRBV12-4 and TRBJ1-1, with a tentative D call TRBD1 (5 bases). This CDR3 is 15 amino acids long. Trimming removed 7 bases at V and 0 bases at J, with 15 bases between. In DNA, the CDR3 is TGTGCCAGCAAGGTTAGGACACCAATGAACACTGAAGCTTTCTTT. It is translated as CASKVRTPMNTEAFF.

This clonotype has ten or more counts. This chain links TRBV5-1 with TRBJ2-2, with a tentative D call TRBD1 (6 bases). The CDR3 has 15 residues. CDR1 is SGHRS, CDR2 YFSETQ, per germline. The germline V and J ends were trimmed by 1 base and 4 bases, with 11 bases remaining between them. Written as DNA, the CDR3 is TGCGCCAGCAGCTTGCATACAGGGCCCACCGGGGAGCTGTTTTTT. Amino acid sequence: CASSLHTGPTGELFF.